This T cell receptor beta chain was profiled in a study of T cells after yellow fever vaccination. Overall study context: Some fractions had low cell numbers, and these were prepared with SMART-Seq v4 Ultra Low Input. Findings of the study overall: Subsequent booster samples again held most clones from primary vaccination (under 98% CD4, about 86% CD8). The secondary T-cell response peaked on day 5, not day 15, but was weaker.

Trimming removed 8 bases from V and 4 bases from J, with 20 bases in between. The CDR3 is 16 residues long. The study made its TCR cDNA through 5'RACE template switching. That step introduced a universal primer site along with UMIs. From the 5' RACE reads, TCRdb called clonotypes with MiXCR, one entry per CDR3 protein. Here the sample spans about 320,000 distinct CDR3 sequences, 3.5% to 4.5% being singletons. This clonotype has more than one count but fewer than ten. Antigen unknown. This material consisted of PBMCs, taken 15 days after the yellow fever booster vaccination. The source of this sequence is a man between 18 and 35 years old who received the YFV17D yellow fever vaccine. This chain connects TRBV12-3 or TRBV12-4 to TRBJ1-4; D is uncertain. The CDR3 here is CASHSGGQRINEKLFF. The CDR3 DNA sequence: TGTGCCAGCCACTCCGGAGGGCAGAGGATTAATGAAAAACTGTTTTTT.